The 4 T cell receptor beta chains below come from one sample, sequenced in a study of OX40 agonist ivuxolimab in advanced cancers. The method was immunoSEQ multiplex PCR; TCRdb's version includes in-frame clones alone and lacks a portion of them. The sample carries fewer than 95,000 clones, almost 85% recorded once. This material consisted of CD4+ or CD8+ T cells sorted from blood, taken in a trial of the OX40 agonist ivuxolimab. Every receptor here comes from an adult with an advanced solid tumor such as melanoma, head and neck, liver or kidney cancer.

V is TRBV7-2 and J is TRBJ2-4, with D possibly being TRBD1 or TRBD2 (6 bases each). Germline CDR1 and CDR2: SGHTA and FQGNSA. This CDR3 region has 14 residues. The ends were cut back, 2 bases at V and 8 bases at J, with 13 bases in the middle. The CDR3 sequence is CASSLLGGQDIQYF. The CDR3 bases are TGTGCCAGCAGCTTATTGGGGGGCCAAGACATTCAGTACTTC.

The CDR3 nucleotides are TGCGCCAGCAGCCAAAAGGGACAGGGCTGGGATGGCACCGGGGAGCTGTTTTTT. This gives the protein CASSQKGQGWDGTGELFF. The chain uses TRBV4-1 and TRBJ2-2; 9 bases align to TRBD1. Germline V gives CDR1 MGHRA, CDR2 YSYEKL. The V gene end was trimmed by 2 bases and the J gene end by 4 bases; junction bases not matched to a gene: 11. The CDR3 loop spans 18 amino acids.

The CDR3: CASSQWPYVNCQGDNSPLHF. CDR3 sequence (DNA): TGCGCCAGCAGTCAATGGCCCTATGTCAATTGCCAGGGGGATAATTCACCCCTCCACTTT. The rearrangement uses TRBV23-1 and TRBJ1-6; 7 nucleotides agree with TRBD1. TRBV23-1 is filed as an ORF, its function uncertain. The CDR3 runs to 20 residues. Trimming cost V 1 base and J 5 bases; bases outside gene matches: 17.

The chain is built from TRBV7-8 and TRBJ2-7; no clear D. V was trimmed by 5 bases and J by 4 bases, leaving 12 bases between them. In germline, CDR1 is SGHVS, CDR2 FQNEAQ. The CDR3 runs to 13 residues. CDR3 region: CASSLRAEYEQYF. CDR3 coding DNA: TGTGCCAGCAGCCTCCGGGCCGAATACGAGCAGTACTTC.